Described below is a single T cell receptor beta chain sequence and its context. These data originate in a study of control samples from healthy donors and cancer patients. Measured with immunoSEQ multiplex PCR; TCRdb has only the in-frame clones, and not every one. The sample lists 160,000 or so clones; about 93% were seen once. The CDR3 totals 12 residues. The trim removed 6 bases at V and 13 bases at J, leaving 3 bases unmatched. CDR1 and CDR2 from the germline V gene are MDHEN and SYDVKM. The J gene is TRBJ2-3, the V gene TRBV28; TRBD2 agrees at 14 bases. Sequenced input: blood. The source is a man aged 45-65 years in good health. The CDR3 sequence: CASSLTSGREYF. The CDR3 bases are TGTGCCAGCAGCCTGACTAGCGGGAGGGAGTATTTT.